Listed below are T cell receptor beta chains from one sample, sequenced in a study of shared clonotypes between healthy human individuals. TCRdb's copy holds only in-frame clones and misses some; the assay was immunoSEQ multiplex PCR. The profile shows some 2,100,000 clones, approximately 94% of them singletons. Sample: naive CD8+ T cells from PBMCs. The receptors derive from a man younger than 35 in good health. Some clones in this sample may be carry-over from other donors' samples. Each CDR3 is given with its conserved first and last residue. D genes are given only for firm matches. Clone size, where shown, is once, few, many, or a class for clones that have expanded.

J gene: TRBJ2-1; D gene: TRBD2; V gene: TRBV7-6; clone size: .; CDR3 DNA: TGTGCCAGCACCAGACTAGCGGGAGCCGGCAATGAGCAGTTCTTC; CDR3 protein: CASTRLAGAGNEQFF
J gene: TRBJ2-3; D gene: TRBD2; V gene: TRBV27; clone size: .; CDR3 DNA: TGTGCCAGCAATTCCGGGACTACAAGGGGGCAGTATTTT; CDR3 protein: CASNSGTTRGQYF
J gene: TRBJ1-3; D gene: .; V gene: TRBV12-2; clone size: .; CDR3 DNA: TGTGCAAGTCGCTTAGCACGGACGGCTGGAAACACCATATATTTT; CDR3 protein: CASRLARTAGNTIYF
J gene: TRBJ1-2; D gene: .; V gene: TRBV13; clone size: .; CDR3 DNA: TGTGCCAGCAGCTTAGGGGGACGGGGAAACTATGGCTACACCTTC; CDR3 protein: CASSLGGRGNYGYTF
J gene: TRBJ1-5; D gene: .; V gene: TRBV2; clone size: .; CDR3 DNA: TGTGCCAGCAGTGAAGGGAGGGTTGGCAATCAGCCCCAGCATTTT; CDR3 protein: CASSEGRVGNQPQHF
J gene: TRBJ2-2; D gene: .; V gene: TRBV6-4; clone size: few; CDR3 DNA: TGTGCCAGCAGTGGGACTAACACCGGGGAGCTGTTTTTT; CDR3 protein: CASSGTNTGELFF
J gene: TRBJ1-2; D gene: TRBD1; V gene: TRBV28; clone size: .; CDR3 DNA: TGTGCCAGCAGTTCACCACACCGGGACAGGGGCGGCTACACCTTC; CDR3 protein: CASSSPHRDRGGYTF
J gene: TRBJ1-1; D gene: .; V gene: TRBV28; clone size: .; CDR3 DNA: TGTGCCAGCAGTTTACCCCTTTTCTCTGAAGCTTTCTTT; CDR3 protein: CASSLPLFSEAFF
J gene: TRBJ2-7; D gene: .; V gene: TRBV14; clone size: .; CDR3 DNA: TGTGCCAGCAGCCATTGGGTTTTCGGAGCCTACGAGCAGTACTTC; CDR3 protein: CASSHWVFGAYEQYF
J gene: TRBJ1-2; D gene: TRBD1; V gene: TRBV2; clone size: once; CDR3 DNA: TGTGCCAGCGACAGGGGATATGGCTACACCTTC; CDR3 protein: CASDRGYGYTF
J gene: TRBJ1-4; D gene: .; V gene: TRBV4-3; clone size: .; CDR3 DNA: TGCGCCAGCAGCCCCGACTGGGGTAGTGACGAAAAACTGTTTTTT; CDR3 protein: CASSPDWGSDEKLFF
J gene: TRBJ2-3; D gene: TRBD1; V gene: TRBV14; clone size: once; CDR3 DNA: TGTGCCAGCAGCCATAACGTAGGGACAGGGGCCACAGATACGCAGTATTTT; CDR3 protein: CASSHNVGTGATDTQYF
J gene: TRBJ2-1; D gene: TRBD1; V gene: TRBV11-3; clone size: .; CDR3 DNA: TGTGCCAGCAGCTCGGACGGGACAGACAATGAGCAGTTCTTC; CDR3 protein: CASSSDGTDNEQFF
J gene: TRBJ1-5; D gene: .; V gene: TRBV2; clone size: .; CDR3 DNA: TGTGCCAGTAACACAGGATTTAGCAATCAGCCCCAGCATTTT; CDR3 protein: CASNTGFSNQPQHF
J gene: TRBJ1-1; D gene: TRBD1; V gene: TRBV5-1; clone size: .; CDR3 DNA: TGCGCCAGCAGCTTGGTTGGGACAGGGAACACTGAAGCTTTCTTT; CDR3 protein: CASSLVGTGNTEAFF
J gene: TRBJ2-5; D gene: TRBD1; V gene: TRBV9; clone size: .; CDR3 DNA: TGTGCCAGCAGCACCGCGGGACAGGGCCAAGAGACCCAGTACTTC; CDR3 protein: CASSTAGQGQETQYF
J gene: TRBJ1-4; D gene: .; V gene: TRBV25-1; clone size: once; CDR3 DNA: TGTGCCAGCAGTGGGTCCGGAAGAACTAATGAAAAACTGTTTTTT; CDR3 protein: CASSGSGRTNEKLFF
J gene: TRBJ2-7; D gene: .; V gene: TRBV7-8; clone size: .; CDR3 DNA: TGTGCCAGCAGCGGAGGGACGGGAGAGCAGTACTTC; CDR3 protein: CASSGGTGEQYF
J gene: TRBJ1-1; D gene: TRBD1; V gene: TRBV4-3; clone size: .; CDR3 DNA: TGCGCCAGCAGCCTACGACAGGGTGTGAACACTGAAGCTTTCTTT; CDR3 protein: CASSLRQGVNTEAFF
J gene: TRBJ2-5; D gene: .; V gene: TRBV4-1; clone size: .; CDR3 DNA: TGCGCCAGCAGCCAAGGCCCGGGGCCCTCAAAAGAGACCCAGTACTTC; CDR3 protein: CASSQGPGPSKETQYF
J gene: TRBJ1-3; D gene: TRBD1; V gene: TRBV5-6; clone size: once; CDR3 DNA: TGTGCCAGCAGCTTTGGGACAGGACAAGGATCCGGAAACACCATATATTTT; CDR3 protein: CASSFGTGQGSGNTIYF
J gene: TRBJ1-2; D gene: .; V gene: TRBV9; clone size: once; CDR3 DNA: TGTGCCAGCAGCGTAGGTGGTGATGGCTACACCTTC; CDR3 protein: CASSVGGDGYTF
J gene: TRBJ2-7; D gene: TRBD2; V gene: TRBV7-9; clone size: .; CDR3 DNA: TGTGCAGAGGAAGGACTAGCGGGAGCTAGCTCCTACGAGCAGTACTTC; CDR3 protein: CAEEGLAGASSYEQYF
J gene: TRBJ2-1; D gene: .; V gene: TRBV28; clone size: .; CDR3 DNA: TGTGCCAGCAGTTTAGCTATGGGCATCTCCTACAATGAGCAGTTCTTC; CDR3 protein: CASSLAMGISYNEQFF
J gene: TRBJ1-1; D gene: TRBD1; V gene: TRBV19; clone size: .; CDR3 DNA: TGTGCCAGCCGCCAGGGGGAAGGAAACACTGAAGCTTTCTTT; CDR3 protein: CASRQGEGNTEAFF
J gene: TRBJ1-5; D gene: .; V gene: TRBV30; clone size: .; CDR3 DNA: TGTGCCTGGAGTGTAGGGAGCAATCAGCCCCAGCATTTT; CDR3 protein: CAWSVGSNQPQHF
J gene: TRBJ2-6; D gene: .; V gene: TRBV2; clone size: .; CDR3 DNA: TGTGCCAGGGGACTATTAACAGGGGTTGGGGCCAACGTCCTGACTTTC; CDR3 protein: CARGLLTGVGANVLTF